The subject of this entry is one T cell receptor (beta chain). The data originate from a study of blood T cell repertoires in COVID-19. The CDR3 sequence is 17 residues long. Germline CDR1 LNHDA, CDR2 SQIVND (reference sequence). V was cut by 2 bases and J by 9 bases, with 20 bases left in between. Produced via immunoSEQ multiplex PCR; TCRdb's table is partial and in-frame only. The table has approximately 210,000 clones, approximately 84% seen once. The specimen was peripheral blood. This receptor was taken from a woman aged 50 to 60 with active or convalescent COVID-19. This chain links TRBV19 with TRBJ1-6; weak D call: TRBD1 (5 bases). The CDR3 nucleotides read TGTGCCAGTAGTATATCCCCGCCGGTGGGACTCGGTTCACCCCTCCACTTT. It specifies CASSISPPVGLGSPLHF. The full variable domain, with the rest looked up from reference TRBV19 and TRBJ1-6, is DGGITQSPKYLFRKEGQNVTLSCEQNLNHDAMYWYRQDPGQGLRLIYYSQIVNDFQKGDIAEGYSVSREKKESFPLTVTSAQKNPTAFYLCASSISPPVGLGSPLHFGNGTRLTVT.